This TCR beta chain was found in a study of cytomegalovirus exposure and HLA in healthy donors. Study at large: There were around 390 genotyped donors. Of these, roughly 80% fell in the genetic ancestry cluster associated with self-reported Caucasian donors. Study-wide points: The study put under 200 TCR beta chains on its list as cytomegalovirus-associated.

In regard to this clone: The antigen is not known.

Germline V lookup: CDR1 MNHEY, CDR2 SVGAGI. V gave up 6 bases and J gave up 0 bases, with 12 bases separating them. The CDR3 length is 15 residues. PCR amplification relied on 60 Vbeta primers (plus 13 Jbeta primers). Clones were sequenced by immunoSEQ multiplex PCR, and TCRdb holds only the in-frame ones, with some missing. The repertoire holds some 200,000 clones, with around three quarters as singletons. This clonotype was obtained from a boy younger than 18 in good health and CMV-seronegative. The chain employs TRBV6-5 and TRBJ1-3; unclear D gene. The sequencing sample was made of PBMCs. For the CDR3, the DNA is TGTGCCAGCAGCCCCCGAGCGTACTCTGGAAACACCATATATTTT. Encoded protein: CASSPRAYSGNTIYF.